A selection of T cell receptor beta chains follows, all from one sample in a study of response to subunit inactivated influenza vaccine. TCRdb reprocessed the RT-PCR reads via MiXCR and lists one record per CDR3 protein. The table shows 500,000 to 600,000 distinct CDR3 sequences, with 10% to 15% occurring only once. The sequences come from PBMCs from blood, collected roughly 6 weeks after vaccination. The origin of the receptors is a man aged 45-65 years who received an inactivated influenza vaccine. Each CDR3 is given with its conserved first and last residue. The D gene is left open where the match is weak. A row's size may be missing; if present it is once, few, many or a size class.

J gene	D gene	clone size	V gene	CDR3 protein	CDR3 DNA
TRBJ2-1	-	many	TRBV4-3	CASSQQGGSYNEQFF	TGCGCCAGCAGCCAACAGGGGGGGTCCTACAATGAGCAGTTCTTC
TRBJ2-7	TRBD1	many	TRBV29-1	CSVAGQYYEQYF	TGCAGCGTTGCGGGACAGTACTACGAGCAGTACTTC
TRBJ1-4	TRBD1	once	TRBV19	CASSIWGQSEKLFF	TGTGCCAGTAGTATCTGGGGACAGTCGGAAAAACTGTTTTTT
TRBJ2-1	TRBD2	-	TRBV11-2	CASSPIRSGRSDNEQFF	TGTGCCAGCAGCCCAATAAGGAGCGGGAGGAGCGACAATGAGCAGTTCTTC
TRBJ2-2	-	few	TRBV7-2	CASSHWAGLRTGELFF	TGTGCCAGCAGCCATTGGGCAGGGTTGCGGACCGGGGAGCTGTTTTTT
TRBJ2-1	-	few	TRBV6-5	CASSYSGYEQFF	TGTGCCAGCAGTTACTCGGGGTATGAGCAGTTCTTC
TRBJ2-7	-	-	TRBV15	CATSREAVGAYEQYF	TGTGCCACCAGCAGGGAGGCCGTTGGGGCGTACGAGCAGTACTTC
TRBJ2-7	-	few	TRBV20-1	CSANIRLYEQYF	TGCAGTGCCAACATTCGGCTCTACGAGCAGTACTTC
TRBJ2-5	-	-	TRBV5-1	CASSLGPDQETQYF	TGCGCCAGCAGCTTGGGACCGGACCAAGAGACCCAGTACTTC
TRBJ2-5	TRBD2	few	TRBV4-1	CASSDGTRRQETQYF	TGCGCCAGCAGCGACGGGACTAGACGGCAAGAGACCCAGTACTTC
TRBJ2-1	TRBD2	-	TRBV12-3/TRBV12-4	CASSFGGLEQFF	TGTGCCAGCAGTTTCGGGGGACTAGAGCAGTTCTTC
TRBJ2-6	TRBD1	many	TRBV5-1	CASSLVTGGASGANVLTF	TGCGCCAGCAGCTTGGTGACAGGGGGCGCGTCTGGGGCCAACGTCCTGACTTTC
TRBJ2-3	-	few	TRBV27	CASELPAASGYSTDTQYF	TGTGCCAGCGAGTTGCCCGCAGCGTCGGGGTATAGCACAGATACGCAGTATTTT
TRBJ1-5	TRBD1	-	TRBV29-1	CSVVDRADQPQHF	TGCAGCGTAGTGGACAGGGCGGACCAGCCCCAGCATTTT
TRBJ2-2	-	few	TRBV5-1	CASSARVDTGELFF	TGCGCCAGCAGCGCCAGGGTCGACACCGGGGAGCTGTTTTTT
TRBJ2-7	-	-	TRBV3-1	CASSQDLGSYEQYF	TGTGCCAGCAGCCAAGATCTCGGCTCCTACGAGCAGTACTTC
TRBJ1-1	TRBD1	few	TRBV7-2	CASSLLPDRGATEAFF	TGTGCCAGCAGCTTATTACCGGACAGGGGAGCCACTGAAGCTTTCTTT
TRBJ2-5	-	few	TRBV25-1	CASSDPPGQETQYF	TGTGCCAGCAGCGATCCCCCGGGGCAAGAGACCCAGTACTTC
TRBJ1-5	-	many	TRBV11-2	CASSLGGLQPQHF	TGTGCCAGCAGCTTAGGAGGGCTTCAGCCCCAGCATTTT
TRBJ2-1	-	-	TRBV20-1	CSARLANEQFF	TGCAGTGCTAGACTAGCTAATGAGCAGTTCTTC
TRBJ1-4	TRBD1	-	TRBV7-2	CASSLLTGHEKLFF	TGTGCCAGCAGCCTATTGACAGGGCATGAAAAACTGTTTTTT
TRBJ2-2	TRBD1	many	TRBV7-9	CASSSTGAGELFF	TGTGCCAGCAGCTCCACAGGGGCCGGGGAGCTGTTTTTT
TRBJ2-3	-	-	TRBV29-1	CSARGQYTDTPYF	TGCAGCGCTAGGGGACAATACACAGATACGCCGTATTTT
TRBJ2-7	-	-	TRBV15	CATSRGFGGAGYEQYF	TGTGCCACCAGCAGAGGTTTCGGGGGAGCGGGCTACGAGCAGTACTTC
TRBJ2-2	TRBD1	few	TRBV5-5	CASSLEQGARGELFF	TGTGCCAGCAGCTTGGAGCAGGGGGCTCGGGGGGAGCTGTTTTTT
TRBJ2-3	-	-	TRBV9	CASSVGVRSDTQYF	TGTGCCAGCAGCGTAGGGGTACGCTCAGATACGCAGTATTTT
TRBJ2-3	TRBD2	many	TRBV20-1	CSATPGGRTDTQYF	TGCAGTGCTACCCCTGGCGGGAGGACAGATACGCAGTATTTT
TRBJ2-1	-	many	TRBV29-1	CSVSPRGSEQFF	TGCAGCGTTTCTCCTCGGGGGAGTGAGCAGTTCTTC
TRBJ1-6	TRBD1	few	TRBV4-1	CASRQRQGYNSPLHF	TGCGCCAGCAGACAAAGACAGGGCTATAATTCACCCCTCCACTTT
TRBJ2-5	-	-	TRBV20-1	CSARIILGETQYF	TGCAGTGCTAGAATAATTTTGGGGGAGACCCAGTACTTC
TRBJ2-5	TRBD2	few	TRBV27	CASSGLAGVETQYF	TGTGCCAGTTCTGGGCTAGCGGGGGTTGAGACCCAGTACTTC
TRBJ2-7	-	-	TRBV20-1	CSARNPESSYEQYF	TGCAGTGCTAGAAACCCAGAAAGCTCCTACGAGCAGTACTTC
TRBJ2-1	-	-	TRBV7-9	CASSLGSTGNEQFF	TGTGCCAGCAGCTTAGGGTCGACGGGCAATGAGCAGTTCTTC
TRBJ2-4	-	-	TRBV2	CASSEYRRAKNIQYF	TGTGCCAGCAGTGAATATCGGAGAGCCAAAAACATTCAGTACTTC
TRBJ2-1	TRBD2	many	TRBV5-6	CASRGLAGRGNEQFF	TGTGCCAGCAGGGGACTAGCGGGCCGGGGCAATGAGCAGTTCTTC
TRBJ1-5	TRBD1	many	TRBV7-2	CASSSGQANQPQHF	TGTGCCAGCAGCTCGGGACAGGCGAATCAGCCCCAGCATTTT
TRBJ2-5	TRBD2	few	TRBV7-2	CASSLVRAGGPQETQYF	TGTGCCAGCAGCTTAGTTAGAGCGGGAGGTCCACAAGAGACCCAGTACTTC
TRBJ2-7	TRBD1	few	TRBV27	CASRIDRVHYEQYF	TGTGCCAGCAGAATAGACAGGGTCCACTACGAGCAGTACTTC
TRBJ2-3	TRBD1	-	TRBV24-1	CATSDDRVTSTDTQYF	TGTGCCACCAGTGACGACAGGGTAACTAGCACAGATACGCAGTATTTT
TRBJ2-3	TRBD2	few	TRBV29-1	CSVDGGRSPVDTQYF	TGCAGCGTTGACGGCGGGAGGAGCCCGGTAGATACGCAGTATTTT
TRBJ2-7	TRBD1	-	TRBV6-2/TRBV6-3	CASSYSRTGGTYEQYF	TGTGCCAGCAGTTACTCGAGGACAGGGGGAACCTACGAGCAGTACTTC
TRBJ1-6	TRBD1	few	TRBV4-3	CASSQGDSRSSYNSPLHF	TGCGCCAGCAGCCAGGGGGACAGCAGAAGCTCCTATAATTCACCCCTCCACTTT
TRBJ1-2	TRBD1	many	TRBV5-5	CASSYPGGRYGYTF	TGTGCCAGCAGCTACCCAGGGGGCCGCTATGGCTACACCTTC
TRBJ2-3	-	few	TRBV7-2	CASSLQGLVGDTQYF	TGTGCCAGCAGCTTACAGGGGTTGGTAGGAGATACGCAGTATTTT
TRBJ1-5	-	-	TRBV20-1	CSASPGTTRLFYSNQPQHF	TGCAGTGCTAGTCCTGGGACAACTCGACTATTTTATAGCAATCAGCCCCAGCATTTT
TRBJ2-7	-	-	TRBV6-5	CASSYGGRGSYEQYF	TGTGCCAGCAGTTACGGTGGCAGGGGTTCGTACGAGCAGTACTTC
TRBJ1-1	-	few	TRBV29-1	CSVVGTRNTEAFF	TGCAGCGTCGTAGGGACGAGGAACACTGAAGCTTTCTTT
TRBJ2-5	-	-	TRBV12-3/TRBV12-4	CASSSAGPQYF	TGTGCCAGCAGTTCCGCGGGGCCCCAGTACTTC
TRBJ2-1	-	many	TRBV29-1	CSVSTRLGPYNEQFF	TGCAGCGTTTCTACGCGACTAGGGCCATACAATGAGCAGTTCTTC
TRBJ2-1	-	few	TRBV7-8	CAGGGWSYNEQFF	TGTGCGGGGGGGGGCTGGTCCTACAATGAGCAGTTCTTC
TRBJ2-1	-	-	TRBV18	CASSPLVRNADNEQFF	TGTGCCAGCTCACCACTTGTAAGGAACGCAGACAATGAGCAGTTCTTC
TRBJ1-1	-	few	TRBV3-1	CASSQARGSSEAFF	TGTGCCAGCAGCCAGGCCAGGGGTTCGAGTGAAGCTTTCTTT
TRBJ1-1	-	-	TRBV15	CATSGDRRRTEAFF	TGTGCCACCAGCGGAGACCGCCGACGCACTGAAGCTTTCTTT
TRBJ1-2	-	-	TRBV5-1	CASSLEGQNYGYTF	TGCGCCAGCAGCTTGGAAGGACAGAACTATGGCTACACCTTC
TRBJ1-5	-	few	TRBV3-1	CASSHGTVPWPQHF	TGTGCCAGCAGCCATGGGACGGTGCCTTGGCCCCAGCATTTT
TRBJ2-2	TRBD2	few	TRBV5-1	CASSYLLPGLAGGPDTGELFF	TGCGCCAGCAGCTACCTCCTCCCGGGACTAGCGGGAGGGCCGGACACCGGGGAGCTGTTTTTT
TRBJ2-1	-	many	TRBV29-1	CSVNYYNEQFF	TGCAGCGTAAACTATTACAATGAGCAGTTCTTC